A single T cell receptor (beta chain) is shown here with its context. This specimen comes from a study of blood T cell repertoires in COVID-19. Data came from immunoSEQ multiplex PCR; TCRdb stores just in-frame clones and leaves some out. The table includes roughly 330,000 clones, about 90% detected once. The specimen sequenced was PBMCs or T cells enriched from blood (not recorded which). The receptor's source is a woman under 40 who had recovered from COVID-19.

This chain's CDR3 is CASSLLTGLGYTF. CDR3 in DNA: TGTGCCAGCAGCCTACTTACAGGGCTTGGCTACACCTTC. This rearrangement joins TRBV11-1 to TRBJ1-2, with a possible D match to TRBD1 (6 bases). Germline assignment: CDR1 SGHAT and CDR2 FQDESV (reference sequence). Trimming left V 5 bases short and J 7 bases short, with 14 bases between. This CDR3 spans 13 amino acids.